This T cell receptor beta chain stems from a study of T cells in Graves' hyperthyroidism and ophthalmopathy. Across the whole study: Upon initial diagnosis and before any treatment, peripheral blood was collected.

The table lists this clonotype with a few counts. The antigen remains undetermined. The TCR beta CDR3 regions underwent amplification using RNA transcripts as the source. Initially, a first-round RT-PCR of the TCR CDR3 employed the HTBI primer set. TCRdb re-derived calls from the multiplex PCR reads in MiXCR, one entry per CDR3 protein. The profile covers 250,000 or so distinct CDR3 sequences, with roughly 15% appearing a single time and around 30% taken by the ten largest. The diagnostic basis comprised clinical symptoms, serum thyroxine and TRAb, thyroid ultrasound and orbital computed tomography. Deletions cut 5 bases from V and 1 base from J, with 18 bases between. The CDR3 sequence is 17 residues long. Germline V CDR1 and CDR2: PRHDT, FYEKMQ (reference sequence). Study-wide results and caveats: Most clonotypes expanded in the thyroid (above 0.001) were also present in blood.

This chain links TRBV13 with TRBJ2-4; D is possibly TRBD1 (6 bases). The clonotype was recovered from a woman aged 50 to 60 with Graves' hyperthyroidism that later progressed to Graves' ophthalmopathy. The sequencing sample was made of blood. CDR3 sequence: CASSGYREERAKNIQYF. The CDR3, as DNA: TGTGCCAGCAGCGGTTACAGGGAAGAGCGGGCCAAAAACATTCAGTACTTC. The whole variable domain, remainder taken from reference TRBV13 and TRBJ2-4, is AAGVIQSPRHLIKEKRETATLKCYPIPRHDTVYWYQQGPGQDPQFLISFYEKMQSDKGSIPDRFSAQQFSDYHSELNMSSLELGDSALYFCASSGYREERAKNIQYFGAGTRLSVL.